This TCR beta chain was sequenced during a study of technical replicates of blood from several donors. Losses at the gene ends were 3 bases for V and 5 bases for J; bases not matched to a gene: 4. The germline CDR1 and CDR2 sequences are SGHTA and FQGTGA. This CDR3 comprises 15 residues. Repertoires were generated with immunoSEQ multiplex PCR, while TCRdb's copy carries only in-frame clones and drops some. The table includes about 97,000 clones, about 94% detected once. The TCR was taken from a human donor in good health. The V gene is TRBV7-3, the J gene TRBJ1-4; 9 nucleotides match TRBD1. Source material: T cells isolated from PBMCs. This CDR3 is CASSFSGQGNEKLFF. DNA of the CDR3: TGTGCCAGCAGCTTTTCCGGACAGGGGAATGAAAAACTGTTTTTT.